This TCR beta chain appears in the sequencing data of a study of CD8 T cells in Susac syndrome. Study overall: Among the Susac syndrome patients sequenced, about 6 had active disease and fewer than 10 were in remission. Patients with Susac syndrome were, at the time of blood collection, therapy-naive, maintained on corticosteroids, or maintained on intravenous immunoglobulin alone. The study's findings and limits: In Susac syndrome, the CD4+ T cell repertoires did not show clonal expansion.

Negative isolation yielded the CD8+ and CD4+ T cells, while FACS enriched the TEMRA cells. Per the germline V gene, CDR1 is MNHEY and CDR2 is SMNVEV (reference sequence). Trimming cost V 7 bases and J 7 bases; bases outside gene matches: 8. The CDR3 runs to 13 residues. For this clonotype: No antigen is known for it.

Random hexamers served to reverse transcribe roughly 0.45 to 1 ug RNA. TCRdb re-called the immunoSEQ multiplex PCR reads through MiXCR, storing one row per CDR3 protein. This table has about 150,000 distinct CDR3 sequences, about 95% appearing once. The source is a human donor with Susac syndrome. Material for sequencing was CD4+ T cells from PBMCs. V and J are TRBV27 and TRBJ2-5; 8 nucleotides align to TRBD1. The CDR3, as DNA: TGTGCCAGCACCCGAGCAGGACAGGGGACCCAGTACTTC. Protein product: CASTRAGQGTQYF.